Sequencing of this T cell receptor beta chain was carried out in a study of cytomegalovirus exposure and HLA in healthy donors. Study-wide results and caveats: Sequence variants that were highly shared formed a cluster that was likely a sequencing artifact.

This CDR3 region has 13 residues. Trimming pared 4 bases from V and 3 bases from J, leaving 9 bases between. Germline values: CDR1 SQVTM, CDR2 ANQGSEA. This clone was found a few times. Its target is unknown. The PCR ran on 60 Vbeta and 13 Jbeta primers. Original methodology: A later analysis tallied approximately 87 million unique TCR beta chains, some 12 million of them shared. Data came from immunoSEQ multiplex PCR; TCRdb stores just in-frame clones and leaves some out. D and trimming come from the DNA, and the V and J calls and clone size come from that table. The profile shows some 110,000 clones, roughly 76% of them singletons.

The rearrangement uses TRBV29-1 and TRBJ1-4; weak D call: TRBD1 (6 bases). Sequenced: PBMCs. The sequence came from a man aged 25-45 years in good health and CMV-seronegative. CDR3 residues: CSVGTGSNEKLFF. In DNA form, the CDR3 reads TGCAGCGTTGGAACAGGGTCTAATGAAAAACTGTTTTTT.